Below are 10 T cell receptor beta chains sequenced from a single sample in a study of blood T cells in healthy people across ages. Sample-barcoded 5' priming and a J-beta primer mix drove a second PCR of roughly 7 to 11 cycles. Using its own MiXCR run on the 5' RACE reads, TCRdb lists one record per CDR3 protein. The table lists some 850,000 distinct CDR3 sequences, about 26% of them singletons. The same specimen was also included in a second study, on T cells of mothers and their children.

The sequenced material came from blood. These receptors were taken from a boy aged 5 to 17 in good health.

The V and J genes are TRBV7-3 and TRBJ2-2; TRBD2 matches at 7 bases. CDR3 length equals 18 residues. CDR1 is SGHTA, CDR2 FQGTGA, per germline. Trimming removed 2 bases from V and 0 bases from J; junction bases left unmatched: 9. The DNA for the CDR3 is TGTGCCAGCAGCTTACTGCCTAGCGGCGTAACGAACACCGGGGAGCTGTTTTTT. This encodes CASSLLPSGVTNTGELFF. Together with reference TRBV7-3 and TRBJ2-2, the CDR3 gives the full variable domain: GAGVSQTPSNKVTEKGKYVELRCDPISGHTALYWYRQSLGQGPEFLIYFQGTGAADDSGLPNDRFFAVRPEGSVSTLKIQRTERGDSAVYLCASSLLPSGVTNTGELFFGEGSRLTVL.

V is TRBV7-6 and J is TRBJ2-7; a possible D gene is TRBD2 (6 bases). The CDR3 spans 15 residues. CDR1 SGHVS and CDR2 FNYEAQ come from the germline V gene. Trimming stripped 3 bases from V and 4 bases from J, with 16 bases between. CDR3 coding DNA: TGTGCCAGCAGCTTCCGAGCGGGCAGGGAGTACGAGCAGTACTTC. It encodes CASSFRAGREYEQYF.

This clonotype was observed a few times. The gene calls are TRBV7-3 and TRBJ2-1; tentatively, D is TRBD1 (6 bases). V was shortened by 5 bases and J by 6 bases, with 17 bases between the two germline ends. This CDR3 has 15 amino acids. Per germline, CDR1 SGHTA and CDR2 FQGTGA. The CDR3 DNA follows: TGTGCCAGCAGCCCTTTAGGGGGAATCCTCAATGAGCAGTTCTTC. Translation: CASSPLGGILNEQFF.

This clonotype showed up just a few times. This chain links TRBV28 with TRBJ2-4; TRBD2 is a possible D gene (7 bases). The CDR3 is made up of 16 amino acids. CDR1 is MDHEN, CDR2 SYDVKM, per germline. Trimming removed 2 bases from V and 6 bases from J, with 17 bases in between. Here the CDR3 DNA reads TGTGCCAGCAGTTTAGGGGGGGCCTGGGGGGGAAACATTCAGTACTTC. Protein sequence: CASSLGGAWGGNIQYF.

The CDR3 loop is CAIRGEDSYEQYF. The CDR3 DNA reads as TGTGCCATCAGGGGGGAAGACTCCTACGAGCAGTACTTC. The chain joins TRBV10-3 to TRBJ2-7, with D possibly being TRBD1 or TRBD2 (5 bases each). The V end was cut by 6 bases, the J end by 0 bases, with 9 bases between. In germline, CDR1 is ENHRY, CDR2 SYGVKD. This CDR3 has 13 residues.

This chain joins TRBV28 and TRBJ2-7; perhaps D is TRBD1 or TRBD2 (5 bases each). The V end lost 7 bases, the J end lost 4 bases, and 17 bases lay between the germline ends. The germline CDR1 and CDR2 sequences are MDHEN and SYDVKM. The CDR3 extends over 14 amino acids. CDR3 residues: CASTPDTGLYEQYF. CDR3 nucleotides: TGTGCCAGCACTCCCGACACAGGACTTTACGAGCAGTACTTC.

This clonotype occurred a few times. The chain is built from TRBV20-1 and TRBJ2-3; TRBD2 matches 11 bases. Per the germline V gene, CDR1 is DFQATT and CDR2 is SNEGSKA (reference sequence). The trim removed 5 bases at V and 5 bases at J, leaving 6 bases unmatched. The CDR3 loop spans 14 amino acids. CDR3 bases: TGCAGTGCTGGGACTAGCGGTACGAGAGATACGCAGTATTTT. Translation: CSAGTSGTRDTQYF.

The chain employs TRBV15 and TRBJ2-7, with 9 bases matching TRBD1. The V and J ends lost 2 bases and 4 bases, in that order; junction bases with no gene match: 3. Germline V CDR1 and CDR2: LNHNV, YYDKDF (reference sequence). This CDR3 is built from 14 residues. The CDR3 here is CATSRPGQGYEQYF. CDR3 DNA sequence: TGTGCCACCAGCAGACCGGGACAGGGTTACGAGCAGTACTTC.

This clonotype was observed a few times. This chain uses TRBV7-9 with TRBJ2-7, with a possible D match to TRBD1 (7 bases). Trimming pared 4 bases from V and 9 bases from J, leaving 22 bases between. The V gene's germline CDR1 is SEHNR and CDR2 FQNEAQ (reference sequence). The CDR3 is 15 amino acids. The CDR3: CASSSTGTALRGQYF. The CDR3 DNA reads as TGTGCCAGCAGCTCAACCGGGACAGCCCTGCGGGGGCAGTACTTC.

This chain connects TRBV10-3 to TRBJ2-1; 12 positions agree with TRBD2. The CDR3 length is 18 residues. Germline V CDR1 and CDR2: ENHRY, SYGVKD. Trimming at V came to 1 base and at J to 2 bases, leaving 6 bases not matched to a gene. The CDR3 loop is CAISELPTSGGPYNEQFF. CDR3 bases: TGTGCCATCAGTGAGTTACCGACTAGCGGGGGTCCCTACAATGAGCAGTTCTTC.